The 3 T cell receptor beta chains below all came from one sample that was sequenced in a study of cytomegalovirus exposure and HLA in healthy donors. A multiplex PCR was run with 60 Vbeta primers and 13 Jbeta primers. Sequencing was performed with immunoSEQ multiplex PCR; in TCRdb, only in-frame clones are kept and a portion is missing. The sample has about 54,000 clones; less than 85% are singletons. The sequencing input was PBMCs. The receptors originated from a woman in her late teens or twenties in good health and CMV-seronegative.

CDR3 sequence (DNA): TGTGCCAGCAGCTTTCCGAGCTCTGGAAACACCATATATTTT. This translates into CASSFPSSGNTIYF. The chain is built from TRBV13 and TRBJ1-3; D not resolved. The CDR3 runs 14 residues. The germline V gene has CDR1 PRHDT and CDR2 FYEKMQ (reference sequence). Deletions cut 3 bases from V and 0 bases from J, with 6 bases between.

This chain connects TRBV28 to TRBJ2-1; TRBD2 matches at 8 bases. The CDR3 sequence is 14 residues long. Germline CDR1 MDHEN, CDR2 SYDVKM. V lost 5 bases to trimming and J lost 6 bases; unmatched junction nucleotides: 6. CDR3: CASSPRGGSNEQFF. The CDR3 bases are TGTGCCAGCAGTCCCCGGGGGGGTTCCAATGAGCAGTTCTTC.

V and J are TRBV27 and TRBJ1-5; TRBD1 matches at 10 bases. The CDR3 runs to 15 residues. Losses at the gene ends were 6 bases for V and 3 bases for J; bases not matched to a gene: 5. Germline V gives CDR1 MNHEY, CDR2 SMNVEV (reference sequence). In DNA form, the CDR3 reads TGTGCCAGCAGGGGACAGGGGCTCTCCAATCAGCCCCAGCATTTT. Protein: CASRGQGLSNQPQHF.